Below, 8 T cell receptor beta chains from the same sample are listed, as sequenced in a study of T cell responses to AZD1222 COVID-19 vaccine. Clones were read by immunoSEQ multiplex PCR, and TCRdb kept only the in-frame ones, dropping some. The sample has 80,000 to 100,000 clones; around 89% are singletons. The sequences come from peripheral blood, collected on day 0 of AZD1222 vaccination. The receptors were gathered from an adult in good health.

The chain employs TRBV28 and TRBJ1-1; TRBD1 aligns across 7 bases. The CDR3 is 16 residues long. Germline CDR1 MDHEN, CDR2 SYDVKM. V trimming: 5 bases; J trimming: 4 bases; junction bases outside the gene matches: 13. The CDR3 sequence is CASSPPTGQGGTEAFF. CDR3 bases: TGTGCCAGCAGTCCCCCGACAGGGCAGGGGGGCACTGAAGCTTTCTTT.

The chain uses TRBV6-5 and TRBJ2-2; tentatively, D is TRBD1 (5 bases). The CDR3 contains 16 residues. CDR1 MNHEY and CDR2 SVGAGI come from the germline V gene. With 4 bases removed from V and 4 bases from J, the gap between germline ends came to 16 bases. This chain's CDR3 is CASSSPGHSGTGELFF. For the CDR3, the DNA is TGTGCCAGCAGTTCCCCCGGACATTCCGGCACCGGGGAGCTGTTTTTT.

The chain combines TRBV27 with TRBJ2-3; the D is unclear. The germline V and J ends were trimmed by 2 bases and 2 bases, with 8 bases remaining between them. Germline CDR1 MNHEY, CDR2 SMNVEV (reference sequence). The length of the CDR3 is 14 residues. The CDR3 reads CASSLIGYTDTQYF. The CDR3 nucleotides are TGTGCCAGCAGTTTAATTGGGTACACAGATACGCAGTATTTT.

This clone was picked up a small number of times. The chain has TRBV7-9 and TRBJ1-1; D is undetermined. The CDR3 is made up of 15 amino acids. Germline V gives CDR1 SEHNR, CDR2 FQNEAQ (reference sequence). V lost 5 bases and J lost 2, with 15 bases in between. DNA for the CDR3: TGTGCCAGCAGCCTGGAGGGCCTCCCCAACACTGAAGCTTTCTTT. Translated: CASSLEGLPNTEAFF.

The V and J genes are TRBV7-2 and TRBJ2-3; D unresolved. CDR3 length equals 16 residues. From germline, CDR1 is SGHTA and CDR2 FQGNSA. The V and J ends lost 3 bases and 0 bases respectively, with 13 bases between them. CDR3 sequence reads: CASSFQVGLSTDTQYF. The CDR3, as DNA: TGTGCCAGCAGCTTCCAGGTTGGCCTTAGCACAGATACGCAGTATTTT. Drawing the rest from reference TRBV7-2 and TRBJ2-3, the complete variable domain is GAGVSQSPSNKVTEKGKDVELRCDPISGHTALYWYRQSLGQGLEFLIYFQGNSAPDKSGLPSDRFSAERTGGSVSTLTIQRTQQEDSAVYLCASSFQVGLSTDTQYFGPGTRLTVL.

This chain connects TRBV18 to TRBJ2-1; D may be TRBD1 or TRBD2 (6 bases each). The CDR3 is 15 amino acids. CDR1 KGHSH and CDR2 LQKENI come from the germline V gene. Trimming left V 5 bases short and J 5 bases short, with 16 bases between. In DNA, the CDR3 is TGTGCCAGCTCAACCCCGGGGGCAAGACACAATGAGCAGTTCTTC. Protein sequence: CASSTPGARHNEQFF.

This chain joins TRBV19 and TRBJ1-2; D is unresolved. The germline V gene encodes CDR1 LNHDA and CDR2 SQIVND (reference sequence). Trimming shortened V by 6 bases and J by 0 bases, and 11 bases separated the two germline ends. The CDR3 length is 14 residues. CDR3 DNA: TGTGCCAGTAGCGTGGCCACCGCTAACTATGGCTACACCTTC. Its protein product is CASSVATANYGYTF.

This clone appeared once. The V gene is TRBV5-1, the J gene TRBJ2-1; D ambiguous. The CDR3 is made up of 15 amino acids. V gave up 0 bases and J gave up 5 bases, with 12 bases separating them. Germline V gives CDR1 SGHRS, CDR2 YFSETQ. For the CDR3, the DNA is TGCGCCAGCAGCTTGGAGTTCCCCAGTAACAATGAGCAGTTCTTC. Translating it yields CASSLEFPSNNEQFF.